What follows is one T cell receptor beta chain and its context. Primers used in a second PCR of about 6 to 11 cycles were a sample-barcoded 5' primer and a J-beta primer mix. TCRdb itself ran the 5' RACE reads through MiXCR, one entry per CDR3 protein. The sample holds some 1.4 million distinct CDR3 sequences; about 43% are singletons and the top ten take 7.9%. The data were obtained in a study of blood T cells in healthy people across ages. The sequencing input was blood. The source is a woman between 18 and 30 years old in good health.

CDR3 protein: CSALRARPNEQFF. The DNA of the CDR3 is TGCAGTGCTCTGCGGGCTAGACCCAATGAGCAGTTCTTC. V and J are TRBV20-1 and TRBJ2-1; D is perhaps TRBD2 (5 bases). Germline assignment: CDR1 DFQATT and CDR2 SNEGSKA (reference sequence). This CDR3 has 13 residues. V lost 5 bases and J 6 bases, leaving 14 bases between the germline ends.